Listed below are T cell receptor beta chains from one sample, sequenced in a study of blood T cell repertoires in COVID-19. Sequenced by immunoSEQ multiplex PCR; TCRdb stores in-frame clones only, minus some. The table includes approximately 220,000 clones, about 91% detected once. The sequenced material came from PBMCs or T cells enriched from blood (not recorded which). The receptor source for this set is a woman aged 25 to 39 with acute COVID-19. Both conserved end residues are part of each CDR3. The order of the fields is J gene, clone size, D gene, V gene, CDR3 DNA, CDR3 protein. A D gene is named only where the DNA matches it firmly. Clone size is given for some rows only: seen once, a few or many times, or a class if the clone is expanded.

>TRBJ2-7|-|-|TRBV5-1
TGCGCCAGCAGCTCCTCCGGTTATGGAGCCTACGAGCAGTACTTC
CASSSSGYGAYEQYF
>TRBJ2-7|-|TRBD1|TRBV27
TGTGCCAGCAGTTTATCGAAGGGGACAGCCTCCTACGAGCAGTACTTC
CASSLSKGTASYEQYF
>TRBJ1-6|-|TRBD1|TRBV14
TGTGCCAGCAGCCGGACCGGGACAGGGGTTTCACCCCTCCACTTT
CASSRTGTGVSPLHF
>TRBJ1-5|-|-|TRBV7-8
TGTGCCAGCAGCTCCAGGGTCCCCATGAGCAATCAGCCCCAGCATTTT
CASSSRVPMSNQPQHF
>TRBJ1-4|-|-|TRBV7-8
TGTGCCAGCAGCTTAGCGCCGACAGGTCTCAATGAAAAACTGTTTTTT
CASSLAPTGLNEKLFF
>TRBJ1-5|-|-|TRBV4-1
TGCGCCAGCAGCCAAATCGGGATTAATAGCAATCAGCCCCAGCATTTT
CASSQIGINSNQPQHF
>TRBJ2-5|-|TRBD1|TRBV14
TGTGCCAGCAGCCAAGTAACTGCGCGAAAGGGACAGACGTACCAAGAGACCCAGTACTTC
CASSQVTARKGQTYQETQYF
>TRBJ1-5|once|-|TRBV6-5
TGTGCCAGCAGTGACTCACAGGCCGGGCAGCCCCAGCATTTT
CASSDSQAGQPQHF
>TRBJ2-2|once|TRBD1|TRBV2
TGTGCCAGCAGCGGACAGGGGGCTAACGGGGAGCTGTTTTTT
CASSGQGANGELFF
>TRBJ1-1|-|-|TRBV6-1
TGTGCCAGCAGTGAAGTTCCAGCTGAAGCTTTCTTT
CASSEVPAEAFF
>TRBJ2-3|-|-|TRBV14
TGTGCCAGCAGCCAAGATCCGACAGATACGCAGTATTTT
CASSQDPTDTQYF
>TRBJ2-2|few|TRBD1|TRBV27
TGTGCCAGCCAAACAGGGGATGGCGGGGAGCTGTTTTTT
CASQTGDGGELFF
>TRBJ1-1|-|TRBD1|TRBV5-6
TGTGCCAGCAGGCTGACGTTGACAGGGGGAGAGGCTGAAGCTTTCTTT
CASRLTLTGGEAEAFF
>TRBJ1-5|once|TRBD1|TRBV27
TGTGCCAGCAGTCCCGGGACAGGAGGGGATCAGCCCCAGCATTTT
CASSPGTGGDQPQHF
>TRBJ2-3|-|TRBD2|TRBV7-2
TGTGCCAGCAGCGCGACTAGCGGTAATCGAGATACGCAGTATTTT
CASSATSGNRDTQYF
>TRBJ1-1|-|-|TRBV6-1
TGTGCCAGCAGTGAAATGGCCAGGGATTTTGAAGCTTTCTTT
CASSEMARDFEAFF